The 20 T cell receptor beta chains reported below all come from one sample, sequenced in a study of T cell responses to AZD1222 COVID-19 vaccine. Clones were sequenced by immunoSEQ multiplex PCR, and TCRdb holds only the in-frame ones, with some missing. The sample consists of fewer than 200,000 clones, over 80% of them appearing once. Sequenced here: peripheral blood, sampled on day 0 of AZD1222 vaccination. All receptors derive from an adult in good health.

This chain links TRBV6-5 with TRBJ1-5, with 8 bases fitting TRBD1. Per the germline V gene, CDR1 is MNHEY and CDR2 is SVGAGI. V shed 5 bases, J shed 0 bases, and the junction held 3 bases outside the gene matches. This CDR3 contains 15 residues. The DNA for the CDR3 is TGTGCCAGCAGTCCTGGACAGGGTAGCAATCAGCCCCAGCATTTT. Translation gives CASSPGQGSNQPQHF.

The V and J genes are TRBV5-1 and TRBJ1-1, with D unclear. The CDR3 loop spans 14 amino acids. Trimming removed 4 bases at V and 1 base at J, with 11 bases between. Germline CDR1 is SGHRS and CDR2 is YFSETQ. The CDR3 region is CASSTDGWNTEAFF. CDR3 nucleotide sequence: TGCGCCAGCAGCACGGACGGATGGAACACTGAAGCTTTCTTT. Looking up the rest from reference TRBV5-1 and TRBJ1-1 gives the full variable domain: KAGVTQTPRYLIKTRGQQVTLSCSPISGHRSVSWYQQTPGQGLQFLFEYFSETQRNKGNFPGRFSGRQFSNSRSEMNVSTLELGDSALYLCASSTDGWNTEAFFGQGTRLTVV.

This sequence joins TRBV14 and TRBJ2-7; D unclear. This CDR3 has 12 amino acids. Between the trimmed V and J ends, which lost 4 bases and 7 bases, there was a span of 11 bases. Germline V gene data show CDR1 as SGHDN and CDR2 as FVKESK. CDR3 nucleotides: TGTGCCAGCAGCCTACCGGTGGGGGAGCAGTACTTC. Encoded protein: CASSLPVGEQYF.

The chain employs TRBV4-1 and TRBJ2-7, with 11 bases lining up with TRBD1. The CDR3 is 15 amino acids. Trimming took 3 bases from V and 3 from J; bases not matched to a gene: 4. Germline CDR1 and CDR2: MGHRA and YSYEKL. CDR3: CASSHPGQGVYEQYV. In DNA, the CDR3 is TGCGCCAGCAGCCACCCGGGACAGGGGGTCTACGAGCAGTACGTC.

This clone appeared a single time. CDR3 residues: CASSHHRGRGDTEAFF. The DNA of the CDR3 is TGTGCCAGCAGCCATCACAGGGGGCGCGGGGACACTGAAGCTTTCTTT. The rearrangement joins TRBV11-2 to TRBJ1-1; 9 positions agree with TRBD1. The V and J ends lost 5 bases and 3 bases, in that order; junction bases with no gene match: 10. Germline assignment: CDR1 SGHAT and CDR2 FQNNGV. This CDR3 is built from 16 residues.

This chain joins TRBV4-3 and TRBJ2-3; a weak D match, TRBD2 (6 bases). V was trimmed by 1 base and J by 6 bases, leaving 8 bases between them. CDR3 length: 13 amino acids. Germline V gives CDR1 LGHNA, CDR2 YSLEER. The CDR3 sequence: CASSQGGVDTQYF. CDR3 nucleotide sequence: TGCGCCAGCAGCCAAGGGGGGGTGGATACGCAGTATTTT.

This chain uses TRBV12-3 or TRBV12-4 with TRBJ1-3; D is ambiguous. V was shortened by 6 bases and J by 0 bases, with 6 bases between the two germline ends. The CDR3 is 13 amino acids. CDR3 sequence: CASRASSGNTIYF. The CDR3 DNA is TGTGCCAGCAGGGCGAGCTCTGGAAACACCATATATTTT.

The chain employs TRBV20-1 and TRBJ1-1; 7 bases are shared with TRBD1. The CDR3 consists of 11 residues. Germline trimming cut 8 bases from V and 9 bases from J; bases unmatched to any gene: 9. Germline CDR1 and CDR2: DFQATT and SNEGSKA (reference sequence). As DNA, the CDR3 is TGCAGTCCTACAGAGAGGGGGCAAGCTTTCTTT. Protein product: CSPTERGQAFF.

CDR3 sequence (DNA): TGTGCCAGCAGACTAAACTCAGCGGGGAGCCCCTCGGGTACGCAGTATTTT. Translation: CASRLNSAGSPSGTQYF. J is TRBJ2-3 and V is TRBV27; 7 nucleotides agree with TRBD2. Germline lookup yields CDR1 MNHEY and CDR2 SMNVEV (reference sequence). CDR3 length: 17 amino acids. With 6 bases clipped from V and 8 bases from J, the junction kept 20 bases outside the gene matches.

This CDR3 is CASSPRGISGYTF. CDR3 DNA: TGTGCCAGCAGCCCCAGAGGTATAAGTGGCTACACCTTC. The gene calls are TRBV7-2 and TRBJ1-2; D is ambiguous. This CDR3 is 13 amino acids long. Trimming pared 5 bases from V and 7 bases from J, leaving 14 bases between. Germline CDR1 SGHTA, CDR2 FQGNSA.

The chain links TRBV7-9 to TRBJ2-7; 9 bases fit TRBD2. The junction had 7 bases not matched to a gene; V was cut back by 5 bases and J by 5 bases. The CDR3 contains 14 residues. Germline CDR1 and CDR2: SEHNR and FQNEAQ (reference sequence). The CDR3 nucleotides read TGTGCCAGCAGCGGGTCGGGACTAGCCGACGAGCAGTACTTC. Translated, it gives CASSGSGLADEQYF.

This clone came up once. The chain recombines TRBV6-5 with TRBJ1-2, with no clear D. The CDR3 is 13 residues long. Germline V gene data show CDR1 as MNHEY and CDR2 as SVGAGI. The V end lost 5 bases, the J end lost 8 bases, and 15 bases lay between the germline ends. CDR3 sequence: CASSPDPVKGYTF. The CDR3 DNA follows: TGTGCCAGCAGTCCCGACCCGGTAAAGGGCTACACCTTC.

The genes are TRBV9 and TRBJ2-7; D may be TRBD1 (7 bases). The CDR3 sequence is 17 residues long. Germline loops: CDR1 SGDLS, CDR2 YYNGEE. Trimming took off 4 bases at V and 3 bases at J, with 23 bases between the two ends. DNA for the CDR3: TGTGCCAGCAGCCCGCGGTGGGACAGCGGACTATACTACGAGCAGTACTTC. It yields the protein CASSPRWDSGLYYEQYF.

This chain joins TRBV9 and TRBJ1-3; 10 bases match TRBD1. Germline V gene data show CDR1 as SGDLS and CDR2 as YYNGEE. The V gene end was trimmed by 2 bases and the J gene end by 7 bases; junction bases not matched to a gene: 9. This CDR3 has 16 residues. Written as DNA, the CDR3 is TGTGCCAGCAGCGTTGATCCGGGACAGGGGACCAACACCATATATTTT. This gives the protein CASSVDPGQGTNTIYF.

The V call is TRBV6-5, the J call TRBJ1-1; no firm D call. Trimming took off 0 bases at V and 1 base at J, with 9 bases between the two ends. CDR1 MNHEY and CDR2 SVGAGI come from the germline V gene. This CDR3 is 15 amino acids long. CDR3 sequence: CASSYSQLTNTEAFF. For the CDR3, the DNA is TGTGCCAGCAGTTACTCGCAGTTAACGAACACTGAAGCTTTCTTT.

The J gene is TRBJ1-5, the V gene TRBV19; 12 positions agree with TRBD1. This CDR3 spans 14 amino acids. V gave up 10 bases and J gave up 5 bases; unmatched junction bases: 6. CDR1 and CDR2 from the germline V gene are LNHDA and SQIVND (reference sequence). The CDR3 nucleotides are TGTGCCATCGCTGGGACAGGGGGCTATCAGCCCCAGCATTTT. It specifies CAIAGTGGYQPQHF.

The CDR3 coding sequence is TGTGCCAGCAGCTTCGAGACAAGGTCGTCGGATACGCAGTATTTT. Translating gives CASSFETRSSDTQYF. The chain uses TRBV13 and TRBJ2-3, with D uncertain. V lost 3 bases to trimming and J lost 6 bases, with 16 bases between them. Germline loops: CDR1 PRHDT, CDR2 FYEKMQ (reference sequence). The CDR3 covers 15 residues.

This chain uses TRBV7-2 with TRBJ2-1, with D unresolved. Germline V gives CDR1 SGHTA, CDR2 FQGNSA. V was clipped by 5 bases and J by 5 bases, with 19 bases between them. This CDR3 has 16 amino acids. The CDR3 region is CASSVEGARLHNEQFF. The CDR3 DNA reads TGTGCCAGCAGCGTCGAAGGCGCCAGGCTCCACAATGAGCAGTTCTTC.

The chain couples TRBV20-1 to TRBJ1-5, with D uncertain. Between the trimmed V and J ends, which lost 3 bases and 0 bases, there was a span of 6 bases. The CDR3 extends over 13 amino acids. CDR1 DFQATT and CDR2 SNEGSKA come from the germline V gene (reference sequence). Here the CDR3 DNA reads TGCAGTGCTAGTAAAGTTAGCAATCAGCCCCAGCATTTT. It specifies CSASKVSNQPQHF.

The chain links TRBV2 to TRBJ2-7; D is unresolved. Trimming took off 7 bases at V and 2 bases at J, with 18 bases between the two ends. Per germline, CDR1 SNHLY and CDR2 FYNNEI. The CDR3 length is 15 residues. CDR3 bases: TGTGCCAGCACCCGAGGCACATCCCCCCCCTACGAGCAGTACTTC. This sequence encodes CASTRGTSPPYEQYF.